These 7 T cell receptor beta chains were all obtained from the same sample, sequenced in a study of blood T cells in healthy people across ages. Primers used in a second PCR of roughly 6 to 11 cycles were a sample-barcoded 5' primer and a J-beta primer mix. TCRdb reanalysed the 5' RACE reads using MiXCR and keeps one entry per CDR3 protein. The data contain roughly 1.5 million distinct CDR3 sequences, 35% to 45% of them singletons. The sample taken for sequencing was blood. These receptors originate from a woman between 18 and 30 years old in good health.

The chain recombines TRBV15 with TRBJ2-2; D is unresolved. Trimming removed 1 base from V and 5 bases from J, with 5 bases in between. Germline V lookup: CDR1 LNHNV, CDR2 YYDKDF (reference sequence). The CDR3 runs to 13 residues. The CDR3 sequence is CATSRVVTGELFF. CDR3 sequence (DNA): TGTGCCACCAGCAGAGTAGTAACCGGGGAGCTGTTTTTT.

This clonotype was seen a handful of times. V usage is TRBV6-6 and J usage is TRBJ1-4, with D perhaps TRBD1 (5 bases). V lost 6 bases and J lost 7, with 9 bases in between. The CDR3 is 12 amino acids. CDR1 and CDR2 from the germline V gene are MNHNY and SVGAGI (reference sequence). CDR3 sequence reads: CASRAGTEKLFF. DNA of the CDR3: TGTGCCAGCAGAGCAGGGACTGAAAAACTGTTTTTT.

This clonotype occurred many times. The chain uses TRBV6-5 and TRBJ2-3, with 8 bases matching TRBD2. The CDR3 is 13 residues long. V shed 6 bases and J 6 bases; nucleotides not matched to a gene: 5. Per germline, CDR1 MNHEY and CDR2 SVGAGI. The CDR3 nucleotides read TGTGCCAGCAGACGACTAGCGCGGGATACGCAGTATTTT. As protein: CASRRLARDTQYF.

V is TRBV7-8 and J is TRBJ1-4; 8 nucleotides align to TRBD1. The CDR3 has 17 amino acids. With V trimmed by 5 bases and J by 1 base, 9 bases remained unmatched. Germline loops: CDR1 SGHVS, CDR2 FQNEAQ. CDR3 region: CASSPILGQGTNEKLFF. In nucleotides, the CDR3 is TGTGCCAGCAGCCCCATCCTCGGACAGGGAACTAATGAAAAACTGTTTTTT.

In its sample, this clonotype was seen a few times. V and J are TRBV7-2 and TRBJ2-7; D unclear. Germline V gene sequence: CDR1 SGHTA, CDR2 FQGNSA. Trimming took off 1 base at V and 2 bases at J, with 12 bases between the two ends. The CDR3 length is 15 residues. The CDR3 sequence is CASSLGVGIPYEQYF. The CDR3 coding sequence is TGTGCCAGCAGCTTAGGGGTAGGGATCCCCTACGAGCAGTACTTC.

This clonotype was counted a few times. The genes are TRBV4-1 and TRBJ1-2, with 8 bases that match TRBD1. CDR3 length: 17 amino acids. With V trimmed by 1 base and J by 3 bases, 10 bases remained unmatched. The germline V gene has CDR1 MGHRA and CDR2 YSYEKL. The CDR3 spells CASSQVPAGQVHYGYTF. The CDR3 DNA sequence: TGCGCCAGCAGCCAAGTTCCTGCGGGACAGGTTCACTATGGCTACACCTTC.

The CDR3 loop reads CSARRLTYNEQYF. The CDR3 DNA sequence: TGCAGTGCTAGGCGGCTAACCTACAATGAGCAGTACTTC. The rearrangement joins TRBV20-1 to TRBJ2-5; D gene uncertain. The V and J ends lost 3 bases and 11 bases respectively, with 19 bases between them. Per the germline V gene, CDR1 is DFQATT and CDR2 is SNEGSKA (reference sequence). The CDR3 totals 13 residues.